This T cell receptor beta chain was identified in a study of blood T cell repertoires in COVID-19. Assay used: immunoSEQ multiplex PCR; TCRdb lists only in-frame clones, some missing. The data contain 200,000 to 300,000 clones, approximately 90% of them singletons. V lost 4 bases, J lost 6 bases, and 7 bases stayed unmatched. CDR1 and CDR2 from the germline V gene are SGHRS and YFSETQ. CDR3 length equals 16 residues. The sequence was obtained from a man aged 60 to 69 who had recovered from COVID-19. The specimen sequenced was peripheral blood. The chain has TRBV5-1 and TRBJ2-7, with 16 nucleotides matching TRBD2. Written as DNA, the CDR3 is TGCGCCAGCAGCACCGGGACTAGCGGGGGGGCCCTCGAGCAGTACTTC. This encodes CASSTGTSGGALEQYF.